Included here is one T cell receptor beta chain sequence, with context. Its cognate antigen is unknown. This sample stems from a study of PD-1 blockade in classical Hodgkin lymphoma. Study-level points and caveats: Relapsed/refractory patients reportedly had lower baseline diversity than newly diagnosed patients.

Every single patient, without exception, relapsed after autologous stem cell transplantation, and brentuximab vedotin exposure varied. The V gene lost 2 bases and the J gene lost 0 bases, with 8 bases spanning the gap. CDR1 is MNHNY and CDR2 is SVGAGI in the germline V gene (reference sequence). This CDR3 has 15 amino acids. The repertoire was sequenced with immunoSEQ multiplex PCR; TCRdb's copy has only in-frame clones and lacks some. The table has over 20,000 clones, 85% to 90% seen once; the top ten hold roughly 2.6%. Here the sequenced sample was peripheral blood mononuclear cells (PBMCs), taken at baseline. The source of this sequence is a human donor with classical Hodgkin lymphoma. The chain joins TRBV6-6 to TRBJ1-3, with D unclear. The CDR3 loop reads CASSYEHYSGNTIYF. The CDR3 DNA is TGTGCCAGCAGTTACGAGCATTACTCTGGAAACACCATATATTTT.